Sequencing of this T cell receptor beta chain was carried out in a study of cytomegalovirus exposure and HLA in healthy donors. Findings and limits, study-wide: A likely sequencing artifact accounted for one observed cluster of highly shared sequence variants. The authors later found TCR association rates varying by HLA locus, with DRB1 most and HLA-C fewest.

Primers included in the PCR were 60 Vbeta and 13 Jbeta primers. The table came from immunoSEQ multiplex PCR; TCRdb's copy has only in-frame clones and leaves some out. The sample includes about 170,000 clones, just over 75% of them seen just once. Despite likely unrecorded immune exposures, the donors were nominally healthy at the time of sampling. Concerning this clone: Its matching antigen is unknown.

V was clipped by 6 bases and J by 2 bases, with 18 bases between them. CDR1 and CDR2 from the germline V gene are SQVTM and ANQGSEA. The CDR3 sequence is 15 residues long. The chain links TRBV29-1 to TRBJ2-3; TRBD1 might be the D (5 bases). The specimen was PBMCs. This receptor was identified in a woman under 40 in good health and CMV-seropositive. This CDR3 is CSVRKGFLITDTQYF. The CDR3 nucleotides are TGCAGCGTCCGAAAGGGGTTTTTGATCACAGATACGCAGTATTTT.